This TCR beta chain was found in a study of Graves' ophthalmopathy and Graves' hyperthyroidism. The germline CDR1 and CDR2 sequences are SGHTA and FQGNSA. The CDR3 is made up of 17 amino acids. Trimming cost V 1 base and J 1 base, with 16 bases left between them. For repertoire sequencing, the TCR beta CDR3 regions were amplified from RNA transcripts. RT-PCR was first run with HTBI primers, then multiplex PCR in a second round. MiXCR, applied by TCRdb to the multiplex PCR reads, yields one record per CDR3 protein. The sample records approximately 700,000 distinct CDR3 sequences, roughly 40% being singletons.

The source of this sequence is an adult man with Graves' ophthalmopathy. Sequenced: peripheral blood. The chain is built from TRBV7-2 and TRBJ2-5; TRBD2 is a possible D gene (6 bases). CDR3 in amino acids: CASSLVSMGLTQETQYF. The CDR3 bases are TGTGCCAGCAGCTTAGTATCTATGGGACTCACCCAAGAGACCCAGTACTTC. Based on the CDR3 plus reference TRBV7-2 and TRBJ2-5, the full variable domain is GAGVSQSPSNKVTEKGKDVELRCDPISGHTALYWYRQSLGQGLEFLIYFQGNSAPDKSGLPSDRFSAERTGGSVSTLTIQRTQQEDSAVYLCASSLVSMGLTQETQYFGPGTRLLVL.